The 20 T cell receptor beta chains in this list originate from one sample, sequenced in a study of T cells after yellow fever vaccination. TCRdb itself ran the 5' RACE reads through MiXCR, one entry per CDR3 protein. This sample yields about 360,000 distinct CDR3 sequences, of which roughly 6.1% are seen a single time; approximately 15% belongs to the top ten. The specimen was PBMCs, collected 5 days after the yellow fever booster vaccination. The receptor set was obtained from a man under 40 who received the YFV17D yellow fever vaccine.

The rearrangement uses TRBV18 and TRBJ2-7, with D unresolved. The CDR3 totals 12 residues. CDR1 KGHSH and CDR2 LQKENI come from the germline V gene. With 6 bases removed from V and 5 bases from J, the gap between germline ends came to 11 bases. In nucleotides, the CDR3 is TGTGCCAGCTCCCTTTGGACGGACGAGCAGTACTTC. Protein sequence: CASSLWTDEQYF.

This clonotype was counted a few times. The gene calls are TRBV5-6 and TRBJ2-3; D is tentatively TRBD1 or TRBD2 (5 bases each). Trimming pared 4 bases from V and 0 bases from J, leaving 12 bases between. This CDR3 comprises 15 residues. Germline V gene data show CDR1 as SGHDT and CDR2 as YYEEEE. The CDR3 region is CASSLMGDSTDTQYF. CDR3 bases: TGTGCCAGCAGCCTTATGGGGGACAGCACAGATACGCAGTATTTT.

This clonotype was observed many times. V gene TRBV6-1 combines with J gene TRBJ1-5; D unclear. The CDR3 contains 13 residues. The V and J ends lost 6 bases and 0 bases respectively, with 6 bases between them. CDR1 is MNHNS, CDR2 SASEGT, per germline. CDR3 sequence: CASSSYSNQPQHF. The CDR3 DNA sequence: TGTGCCAGCAGCTCTTATAGCAATCAGCCCCAGCATTTT.

This clonotype was recorded a few times. This CDR3 reads CASSQGASTEAFF. In DNA form, the CDR3 reads TGTGCCAGCAGCCAGGGGGCGAGCACTGAAGCTTTCTTT. J is TRBJ1-1 and V is TRBV12-3 or TRBV12-4, with 8 bases that match TRBD1. This CDR3 is 13 amino acids long. V lost 6 bases to trimming and J lost 4 bases; unmatched junction nucleotides: 4.

In its sample, this clonotype was seen a few times. This sequence joins TRBV14 and TRBJ2-3; 11 positions agree with TRBD2. The V gene's germline CDR1 is SGHDN and CDR2 FVKESK. Losses at the gene ends were 2 bases for V and 3 bases for J; bases not matched to a gene: 4. The CDR3 contains 16 residues. CDR3: CASSQIAGGRTDTQYF. In nucleotides, the CDR3 is TGTGCCAGCAGCCAAATAGCGGGAGGGAGGACAGATACGCAGTATTTT.

The chain links TRBV6-5 to TRBJ2-7, with D possibly TRBD1 on 6 matching bases. This CDR3 is built from 15 residues. V lost 1 base, J lost 1 base, and 11 bases lay in between. Germline values: CDR1 MNHEY, CDR2 SVGAGI. Here the CDR3 reads CASSYWSGQSYEQYF. The CDR3 DNA is TGTGCCAGCAGTTACTGGTCGGGACAATCCTACGAGCAGTACTTC.

In this sample, this clonotype turned up many times. The chain employs TRBV20-1 and TRBJ2-7; TRBD1 agrees at 8 bases. Trimming at V came to 4 bases and at J to 7 bases, leaving 9 bases not matched to a gene. CDR1 DFQATT and CDR2 SNEGSKA come from the germline V gene (reference sequence). The CDR3 contains 13 residues. The CDR3 DNA follows: TGCAGTGCTACCCGGGACAGGCCTCGGGAGCAGTACTTC. The encoded protein is CSATRDRPREQYF.

This clonotype was found many times. The rearrangement links TRBV6-5 to TRBJ1-6; D is possibly TRBD1 (6 bases). This CDR3 has 14 amino acids. Germline-derived CDR1 and CDR2 are MNHEY and SVGAGI. Trimming pared 2 bases from V and 5 bases from J, leaving 7 bases between. The CDR3 sequence: CASSYHRDNSPLHF. CDR3 nucleotides: TGTGCCAGCAGTTACCACAGGGATAATTCACCCCTCCACTTT.

The CDR3 is CASGGLRGDNEQFF. For the CDR3, the DNA is TGCGCCAGCGGCGGGCTGAGGGGGGACAATGAGCAGTTCTTC. This rearrangement joins TRBV5-1 to TRBJ2-1; D is possibly TRBD1 or TRBD2 (6 bases each). Germline values: CDR1 SGHRS, CDR2 YFSETQ. This CDR3 has 14 amino acids. Trimming pared 7 bases from V and 5 bases from J, leaving 16 bases between. Full variable domain (remainder filled in from reference TRBV5-1 and TRBJ2-1): KAGVTQTPRYLIKTRGQQVTLSCSPISGHRSVSWYQQTPGQGLQFLFEYFSETQRNKGNFPGRFSGRQFSNSRSEMNVSTLELGDSALYLCASGGLRGDNEQFFGPGTRLTVL.

This clonotype appeared many times. This chain links TRBV18 with TRBJ2-5, with unresolved D. The germline CDR1 and CDR2 sequences are KGHSH and LQKENI. V lost 4 bases and J 0 bases, leaving 3 bases between the germline ends. The CDR3 spans 12 residues. The CDR3 region is CASSQYQETQYF. CDR3 bases: TGTGCCAGCTCACAGTACCAAGAGACCCAGTACTTC.

This clonotype appeared a few times. The chain joins TRBV30 to TRBJ2-7, with 8 bases fitting TRBD2. V shed 5 bases and J 3 bases; nucleotides not matched to a gene: 9. The CDR3 spans 14 residues. Germline CDR1 GTSNPN, CDR2 SVGIG (reference sequence). CDR3 residues: CAWAPGLGYYEQYF. The CDR3 DNA is TGTGCCTGGGCCCCGGGACTAGGATACTACGAGCAGTACTTC.

The gene calls are TRBV11-1 and TRBJ2-1, with TRBD2 matching over 9 bases. The CDR3 spans 13 residues. The germline V gene encodes CDR1 SGHAT and CDR2 FQDESV (reference sequence). V dropped 3 bases and J dropped 9; count of bases not matched to a gene: 3. CDR3 nucleotide sequence: TGTGCCAGCAGCTTCCGCGGGAGGGGTGAGCAGTTCTTC. Its translation: CASSFRGRGEQFF.

This clonotype was recorded many times. V is TRBV20-1 and J is TRBJ2-1, with 14 positions matching TRBD2. J was trimmed by 7 bases and V by 5 bases; bases with no gene match: 4. The CDR3 has 14 residues. Germline V CDR1 and CDR2: DFQATT, SNEGSKA (reference sequence). CDR3 residues: CSASGLAGANEQFF. CDR3 in DNA: TGCAGTGCTTCGGGACTAGCGGGAGCTAATGAGCAGTTCTTC.

V is TRBV6-1 and J is TRBJ2-1; 12 nucleotides align to TRBD2. The V segment lost 6 bases and the J segment 14 bases; nucleotides outside the gene matches: 11. Per the germline V gene, CDR1 is MNHNS and CDR2 is SASEGT. The CDR3 is made up of 14 amino acids. The CDR3 DNA is TGTGCCAGCAGAAGACTAGCGGGAGAAGGGAAGAAGTTCTTC. This sequence encodes CASRRLAGEGKKFF.

The gene calls are TRBV7-2 and TRBJ1-4; 8 bases align to TRBD1. CDR1 is SGHTA and CDR2 is FQGNSA in the germline V gene. The CDR3 is 16 amino acids. V gave up 1 base and J gave up 5 bases; unmatched junction bases: 6. CDR3 nucleotides: TGTGCCAGCAGCTTAGTAGGGGGGACAGGCAATGAAAAACTGTTTTTT. The encoded protein is CASSLVGGTGNEKLFF. Looking up the rest from reference TRBV7-2 and TRBJ1-4 gives the full variable domain: GAGVSQSPSNKVTEKGKDVELRCDPISGHTALYWYRQSLGQGLEFLIYFQGNSAPDKSGLPSDRFSAERTGGSVSTLTIQRTQQEDSAVYLCASSLVGGTGNEKLFFGSGTQLSVL.

This clonotype was counted a few times. The chain employs TRBV7-2 and TRBJ1-1, with a weak D call TRBD1 (6 bases). V gave up 5 bases and J gave up 0 bases, with 13 bases separating them. The CDR3 has 15 amino acids. Germline-derived CDR1 and CDR2 are SGHTA and FQGNSA. Written as DNA, the CDR3 is TGTGCCAGCAGCCTGGGGGGCTCCATGAACACTGAAGCTTTCTTT. This gives the protein CASSLGGSMNTEAFF. Looking up the rest from reference TRBV7-2 and TRBJ1-1 gives the full variable domain: GAGVSQSPSNKVTEKGKDVELRCDPISGHTALYWYRQSLGQGLEFLIYFQGNSAPDKSGLPSDRFSAERTGGSVSTLTIQRTQQEDSAVYLCASSLGGSMNTEAFFGQGTRLTVV.

The table lists this clonotype with a few counts. The genes are TRBV4-1 and TRBJ1-5; TRBD1 aligns across 9 bases. V was pared by 4 bases and J by 5 bases, with 24 bases of the junction left unmatched. CDR3 size: 21 residues. The germline V gene has CDR1 MGHRA and CDR2 YSYEKL. The CDR3 coding sequence is TGCGCCAGCAGCCGCAGCCTTACGGTCGGTTTTGGACAGGGGATTTATCAGCCCCAGCATTTT. It yields the protein CASSRSLTVGFGQGIYQPQHF.

This rearrangement joins TRBV5-1 to TRBJ2-3, with D perhaps TRBD2 (6 bases). V lost 6 bases and J 6 bases, leaving 14 bases between the germline ends. The CDR3 length is 13 residues. Per germline, CDR1 SGHRS and CDR2 YFSETQ. CDR3 DNA sequence: TGCGCCAGCACTACGCGGGAAGGGGATACGCAGTATTTT. Amino acids: CASTTREGDTQYF.

This clonotype has just a few counts. This chain uses TRBV19 with TRBJ1-4; D not certain. Germline CDR1 is LNHDA and CDR2 is SQIVND (reference sequence). The length of the CDR3 is 12 residues. Trimming pared 7 bases from V and 8 bases from J, leaving 11 bases between. The CDR3 loop is CASKQPGEKLFF. CDR3 DNA sequence: TGTGCCAGTAAACAGCCGGGGGAAAAACTGTTTTTT.

This clonotype occurred many times. The V gene is TRBV12-3 or TRBV12-4, the J gene TRBJ2-1; a possible D gene is TRBD1 (6 bases). This CDR3 is built from 13 residues. V was shortened by 4 bases and J by 7 bases, with 11 bases between the two germline ends. CDR3 loop: CASSSDSPNEQFF. The CDR3 DNA follows: TGTGCCAGCAGTTCGGACAGTCCGAATGAGCAGTTCTTC.